One sample yielded the 10 T cell receptor beta chains listed below, sequenced in a study of T cells after yellow fever vaccination. TCRdb processed the 5' RACE reads anew with MiXCR; each CDR3 protein has one entry. This sample has some 200,000 distinct CDR3 sequences; roughly 9.6% occur once, and the top ten carry 36%. The sample here was CD8+ T cells sorted from PBMCs, taken 15 days after the yellow fever booster vaccination. The source of these receptors is a man younger than 30 who received the YFV17D yellow fever vaccine.

In this sample, this clonotype turned up a few times. The gene calls are TRBV6-6 and TRBJ2-5, with D possibly being TRBD1 (7 bases). The germline V and J ends were trimmed by 0 bases and 7 bases, with 12 bases remaining between them. This CDR3 contains 14 residues. Per the germline V gene, CDR1 is MNHNY and CDR2 is SVGAGI (reference sequence). The CDR3 is CASSYSPGGGTQYF. Written as DNA, the CDR3 is TGTGCCAGCAGTTACTCGCCAGGGGGAGGGACCCAGTACTTC.

The chain joins TRBV20-1 to TRBJ1-5, with a tentative D call TRBD1 (5 bases). The CDR3 loop spans 20 amino acids. Trimming shortened V by 3 bases and J by 0 bases, and 27 bases separated the two germline ends. Germline V CDR1 and CDR2: DFQATT, SNEGSKA (reference sequence). In DNA, the CDR3 is TGCAGTGCTAGGGAAGGGAGACGGCGATCGTTCGGGGGTAGCAATCAGCCCCAGCATTTT. Translating gives CSAREGRRRSFGGSNQPQHF.

This clonotype appeared a few times. The chain has TRBV7-2 and TRBJ2-3; 8 nucleotides line up with TRBD2. From germline, CDR1 is SGHTA and CDR2 FQGNSA. V was clipped by 5 bases and J by 5 bases; unmatched bases: 12. CDR3 length: 16 residues. The CDR3 sequence is CASSGREAGAKDTQYF. The CDR3 DNA follows: TGTGCCAGCAGCGGGAGGGAAGCGGGGGCCAAAGATACGCAGTATTTT.

The CDR3 here is CASSRSTGANYGYTF. DNA for the CDR3: TGTGCCAGCAGCCGTTCGACAGGAGCTAACTATGGCTACACCTTC. The chain uses TRBV4-2 and TRBJ1-2; TRBD1 is a possible D gene (6 bases). With 4 bases removed from V and 0 bases from J, the gap between germline ends came to 12 bases. Germline loops: CDR1 LGHNA, CDR2 YNFKEQ. This CDR3 has 15 residues.

The rearrangement links TRBV7-3 to TRBJ2-3, with 15 bases that match TRBD2. The CDR3 runs to 18 residues. Germline V CDR1 and CDR2: SGHTA, FQGTGA. Losses at the gene ends were 4 bases for V and 5 bases for J; bases not matched to a gene: 10. For the CDR3, the DNA is TGTGCCAGCAGCTCCGGACTAGCGGGGGGGCCGTTCGGAGATACGCAGTATTTT. Its protein product is CASSSGLAGGPFGDTQYF.

This chain uses TRBV2 with TRBJ2-1; the match to TRBD2 covers 11 bases. CDR1 SNHLY and CDR2 FYNNEI come from the germline V gene. The CDR3 has 16 residues. J was trimmed by 0 bases and V by 8 bases; bases with no gene match: 6. CDR3 amino acids: CASQGLAGTSYNEQFF. Written as DNA, the CDR3 is TGTGCCAGCCAAGGACTAGCGGGCACCTCCTACAATGAGCAGTTCTTC.

There are a few counts of this clonotype. The chain is built from TRBV29-1 and TRBJ2-2; possibly TRBD2 for D (5 bases). Germline-derived CDR1 and CDR2 are SQVTM and ANQGSEA. This CDR3 has 15 amino acids. V lost 1 base and J 7 bases, leaving 16 bases between the germline ends. CDR3 bases: TGCAGCGTTGAAGTGGAGGAGATTCTGGGCGGGGAGCTGTTTTTT. Residues: CSVEVEEILGGELFF.

The chain links TRBV4-2 to TRBJ2-2, with TRBD1 matching 8 bases. V trimming: 1 base; J trimming: 0 bases; junction bases outside the gene matches: 10. Germline assignment: CDR1 LGHNA and CDR2 YNFKEQ. The CDR3 covers 19 residues. This CDR3 is CASSQGTGWSSSNTGELFF. In nucleotides, the CDR3 is TGTGCCAGCAGCCAAGGGACAGGGTGGAGTAGCTCGAACACCGGGGAGCTGTTTTTT.

This clonotype was seen ten or more times. The V call is TRBV6-5, the J call TRBJ2-5; maybe TRBD2 (7 bases). Germline CDR1 MNHEY, CDR2 SVGAGI. V gave up 0 bases and J gave up 10 bases, with 18 bases separating them. The CDR3 has 15 amino acids. CDR3 nucleotides: TGTGCCAGCAGTTACTCAATCGGGGGCAGGGAGGGCCAGTACTTC. Protein: CASSYSIGGREGQYF.

V gene TRBV7-2 combines with J gene TRBJ2-3; 11 bases are a match to TRBD1. Trimming at V came to 8 bases and at J to 4 bases, leaving 2 bases not matched to a gene. Germline assignment: CDR1 SGHTA and CDR2 FQGNSA. This CDR3 contains 13 residues. The CDR3 is CASGQGAADTQYF. Written as DNA, the CDR3 is TGTGCCAGCGGACAGGGGGCGGCAGATACGCAGTATTTT.